What follows are 14 T cell receptor beta chains derived from one specimen sequenced in a study of T cells in Graves' hyperthyroidism and ophthalmopathy. It was RNA transcripts that yielded the amplified TCR beta CDR3 regions. The HTBI primer set drove a first-round RT-PCR of the TCR CDR3. Using its own MiXCR run on the multiplex PCR reads, TCRdb lists one record per CDR3 protein. The sample shows 600,000 to 800,000 distinct CDR3 sequences, approximately 36% of them seen only once. Material: blood. These receptors came from a woman in her 40s with Graves' hyperthyroidism.

This clonotype was seen many times. The chain is built from TRBV29-1 and TRBJ2-7; 11 bases agree with TRBD2. This CDR3 comprises 16 residues. With V trimmed by 7 bases and J by 0 bases, 11 bases remained unmatched. In germline, CDR1 is SQVTM, CDR2 ANQGSEA. This CDR3 is CSALLAGAGISYEQYF. CDR3 DNA: TGCAGCGCCCTACTAGCGGGGGCGGGGATCTCCTACGAGCAGTACTTC.

This clonotype was counted many times. V is TRBV20-1 and J is TRBJ2-7; D not resolved. The CDR3 runs to 14 residues. Germline V lookup: CDR1 DFQATT, CDR2 SNEGSKA (reference sequence). V was trimmed by 6 bases and J by 0 bases, leaving 15 bases between them. The CDR3 DNA reads as TGCAGTGCCACCTACTACGCACTCTCCTACGAGCAGTACTTC. Amino acids: CSATYYALSYEQYF.

This clonotype has a count of ten or more. This chain connects TRBV11-2 to TRBJ2-7, with D unresolved. Germline loops: CDR1 SGHAT, CDR2 FQNNGV. The V end lost 2 bases, the J end lost 6 bases, and 8 bases lay between the germline ends. The CDR3 runs 12 residues. The CDR3: CASSLYPPEQYF. DNA for the CDR3: TGTGCCAGCAGCTTATATCCCCCCGAGCAGTACTTC.

This chain uses TRBV9 with TRBJ1-2; D is possibly TRBD1 (6 bases). Trimming shortened V by 5 bases and J by 4 bases, and 15 bases separated the two germline ends. The CDR3 runs to 14 residues. Germline V gene data show CDR1 as SGDLS and CDR2 as YYNGEE. Here the CDR3 reads CASSGGTRAYGYTF. The DNA for the CDR3 is TGTGCCAGCAGTGGGGGCACCCGAGCCTATGGCTACACCTTC.

The chain couples TRBV24-1 to TRBJ2-5, with D tentatively TRBD1 or TRBD2 (5 bases each). Germline loops: CDR1 KGHDR, CDR2 SFDVKD. The CDR3 is made up of 12 amino acids. Trimming took off 7 bases at V and 7 bases at J, with 12 bases between the two ends. In DNA form, the CDR3 reads TGTGCCACCAGGAGGGGATGGGGGACCCAGTACTTC. Encoded protein: CATRRGWGTQYF.

The sample holds a few counts of this clonotype. The V call is TRBV11-3, the J call TRBJ2-7; 9 bases are a match to TRBD2. The CDR3 covers 15 residues. Per germline, CDR1 SGHNT and CDR2 YENEEA. V dropped 8 bases and J dropped 3; count of bases not matched to a gene: 11. The chain's CDR3 is CASASGASGVYEQYF. The CDR3 coding sequence is TGTGCCAGCGCGTCAGGGGCTAGCGGGGTCTACGAGCAGTACTTC.

Turning to this clonotype: Just one base apart from a much larger clone, this may be a read error. The J gene is TRBJ2-7, the V gene TRBV29-1, with 7 positions matching TRBD2. CDR1 is SQVTM, CDR2 ANQGSEA, per germline. The CDR3 loop spans 12 amino acids. CDR3 amino acids: CSVGTRNYGQYF. DNA for the CDR3: TGCAGCGTTGGGACTAGGAACTACGGGCAGTACTTC.

For the CDR3, the DNA is TGTGCCAGCAGCCAGTGGGACAGCAACACCGGGGAGCTGTTTTTT. The encoded protein is CASSQWDSNTGELFF. The gene calls are TRBV25-1 and TRBJ2-2; 7 bases fit TRBD1. J lost 2 bases, V lost 6 bases, and 6 bases had no gene match. This CDR3 region has 15 residues. Germline-derived CDR1 and CDR2 are MGHDK and SYGVNS. Filled out from reference TRBV25-1 and TRBJ2-2, the complete variable domain reads EADIYQTPRYLVIGTGKKITLECSQTMGHDKMYWYQQDPGMELHLIHYSYGVNSTEKGDLSSESTVSRIRTEHFPLTLESARPSHTSQYLCASSQWDSNTGELFFGEGSRLTVL.

This clonotype was observed at least ten times. This chain joins TRBV7-2 and TRBJ1-3; D gene ambiguous. V shed 8 bases and J shed 4 bases, with 15 bases lying between them. This CDR3 is 14 amino acids long. The germline V gene has CDR1 SGHTA and CDR2 FQGNSA. In DNA form, the CDR3 reads TGTGCCAGCTCGACTAAATCAGGCGGAAACACCATATATTTT. Encoded protein: CASSTKSGGNTIYF.

Concerning this clonotype itself: Sequence at one end of the junction differs from germline and may be a read error. The chain carries TRBV6-6 and TRBJ1-4; no firm D call. The germline V gene encodes CDR1 MNHNY and CDR2 SVGAGI (reference sequence). The length of the CDR3 is 14 residues. The CDR3 nucleotides read TGTGCCAGCAGGGACGGGAGAACTAATGAACAACTGTTTTTT. Protein product: CASRDGRTNEQLFF.

This chain connects TRBV2 to TRBJ2-1; D remains unclear. V was cut by 5 bases and J by 6 bases, with 5 bases left in between. The CDR3 has 11 amino acids. The germline V gene encodes CDR1 SNHLY and CDR2 FYNNEI. CDR3 region: CASSSLNEQFF. The CDR3, as DNA: TGTGCCAGCAGTTCCCTCAATGAGCAGTTCTTC.

This clonotype showed up many times. V and J are TRBV10-3 and TRBJ1-1; D is possibly TRBD1 (6 bases). The ends were cut back, 10 bases at V and 1 base at J, with 13 bases in the middle. This CDR3 has 13 amino acids. The germline gives CDR1 ENHRY, CDR2 SYGVKD. CDR3 sequence (DNA): TGTGCCACCTCAGGGGTTCAGAACACTGAAGCTTTCTTT. Protein product: CATSGVQNTEAFF.

This clonotype was detected only a few times. V gene TRBV11-2 combines with J gene TRBJ2-5; TRBD2 matches 9 bases. Germline V CDR1 and CDR2: SGHAT, FQNNGV. The CDR3 sequence is 15 residues long. Trimming took 1 base from V and 5 from J; bases not matched to a gene: 5. In DNA, the CDR3 is TGTGCCAGCAGCTTAGCCCCGGGACTAGCTGAGACCCAGTACTTC. This gives the protein CASSLAPGLAETQYF.

This clonotype occurred a few times. The CDR3, as DNA: TGTGCCAGCTCACCAAGGGACAGGGAAGATGGCTACACCTTC. Its translation is CASSPRDREDGYTF. The chain has TRBV18 and TRBJ1-2, with 9 bases lining up with TRBD1. The CDR3 contains 14 residues. Per germline, CDR1 KGHSH and CDR2 LQKENI. V shed 2 bases, J shed 6 bases, and the junction held 4 bases outside the gene matches. Using reference TRBV18 and TRBJ1-2 for the parts outside the CDR3, the full variable domain is NAGVMQNPRHLVRRRGQEARLRCSPMKGHSHVYWYRQLPEEGLKFMVYLQKENIIDESGMPKERFSAEFPKEGPSILRIQQVVRGDSAAYFCASSPRDREDGYTFGSGTRLTVV.